The 10 T cell receptor beta chains below all came from one sample that was sequenced in a study of T-cell reconstitution after alpha-beta-depleted transplantation in children. Preparation of the TCRbeta library involved a method that used unique molecular identifiers. One entry per CDR3 protein results from TCRdb running MiXCR on the PCR reads. Among about 110,000 distinct CDR3 sequences listed, approximately 22% were seen once. Sequencing was performed on PBMCs, mostly from graft donor cells, taken 180 days after TCRalphabeta/CD19-depleted stem cell transplant. The source is a male patient between 2 and 10 years old who had a stem cell transplant for chronic granulomatous disease, so the T cells may come from the graft donor.

This clonotype has ten or more counts. This rearrangement joins TRBV11-2 to TRBJ2-6, with 12 bases that match TRBD2. Germline loops: CDR1 SGHAT, CDR2 FQNNGV. The CDR3 runs to 19 residues. The junction had 6 bases not matched to a gene; V was cut back by 3 bases and J by 0 bases. CDR3 in amino acids: CASSFRTSGASSGANVLTF. CDR3 DNA: TGTGCCAGCAGCTTCCGGACTAGCGGGGCGAGCTCTGGGGCCAACGTCCTGACTTTC.

This clonotype was counted ten times or more. This chain connects TRBV20-1 to TRBJ2-3; 8 bases match TRBD2. This CDR3 contains 16 residues. Germline V gene data show CDR1 as DFQATT and CDR2 as SNEGSKA (reference sequence). Trimming at V came to 0 bases and at J to 8 bases, leaving 13 bases not matched to a gene. The CDR3: CSARDSSGRLGRTQYF. The DNA for the CDR3 is TGCAGTGCTAGAGACTCAAGCGGGAGACTTGGTCGTACGCAGTATTTT.

This clonotype was counted many times. The chain employs TRBV7-2 and TRBJ2-5; 7 positions match TRBD1. The junction had 8 bases not matched to a gene; V was cut back by 5 bases and J by 5 bases. The CDR3 totals 14 residues. CDR1 SGHTA and CDR2 FQGNSA come from the germline V gene. CDR3 in amino acids: CASSKQGYRETQYF. The CDR3 coding sequence is TGTGCCAGCAGCAAACAGGGGTATCGGGAGACCCAGTACTTC.

Ten or more counts support this clonotype. The chain has TRBV20-1 and TRBJ1-6; D gene uncertain. The germline V gene has CDR1 DFQATT and CDR2 SNEGSKA (reference sequence). Trimming left V 7 bases short and J 8 bases short, with 15 bases between. CDR3 length: 13 residues. The DNA of the CDR3 is TGCAGTGTAGCCAGCGGGGTGGATTCACCCCTCCACTTT. Protein product: CSVASGVDSPLHF.

Points on this clonotype: Mismatch with germline at one junction end may stem from a read error. The chain employs TRBV5-1 and TRBJ2-2, with D unclear. This CDR3 has 12 amino acids. Germline V gene sequence: CDR1 SGHRS, CDR2 YFSETQ. The CDR3 region has the DNA TGCGCCAGCACCTTGGGCGCCGGGGAGCTGTTTTTT. Protein product: CASTLGAGELFF.

There are a few counts of this clonotype. J is TRBJ2-5 and V is TRBV7-2; perhaps D is TRBD1 or TRBD2 (5 bases each). There are 13 residues in the CDR3. Per germline, CDR1 SGHTA and CDR2 FQGNSA. The V end lost 5 bases, the J end lost 5 bases, and 12 bases lay between the germline ends. The CDR3 coding sequence is TGTGCCAGCAGCCCGGGGCCTATGGAGACCCAGTACTTC. Its translation is CASSPGPMETQYF.

The chain carries TRBV7-6 and TRBJ1-1; D remains unclear. In germline, CDR1 is SGHVS, CDR2 FNYEAQ. The CDR3 length is 15 residues. Trimming took 5 bases from V and 0 from J, leaving 13 bases between them. CDR3 sequence reads: CASSPMSGLNTEAFF. CDR3 bases: TGTGCCAGCAGCCCAATGTCGGGCTTGAACACTGAAGCTTTCTTT.

This clonotype was recorded many times. The gene calls are TRBV7-6 and TRBJ2-1, with a tentative D call TRBD2 (6 bases). CDR3 size: 16 residues. V gave up 5 bases and J gave up 4 bases, with 18 bases separating them. CDR1 and CDR2 (germline): SGHVS, FNYEAQ. DNA of the CDR3: TGTGCCAGCAGCCGCCTCAGCGGGCCTAATTACAATGAGCAGTTCTTC. Translation gives CASSRLSGPNYNEQFF.

This clonotype was seen only a few times. This rearrangement joins TRBV27 to TRBJ2-1; 16 bases are a match to TRBD2. This CDR3 comprises 18 residues. With 6 bases clipped from V and 5 bases from J, the junction kept 10 bases outside the gene matches. In germline, CDR1 is MNHEY, CDR2 SMNVEV (reference sequence). The CDR3 region is CASSRRTGTSGGDNEQFF. The CDR3 nucleotides are TGTGCCAGCAGCAGGCGGACAGGGACTAGCGGGGGGGACAATGAGCAGTTCTTC.

The table lists this clonotype with a few counts. The chain couples TRBV20-1 to TRBJ1-4, with 8 positions matching TRBD1. V trimming: 5 bases; J trimming: 0 bases; junction bases outside the gene matches: 11. The CDR3 runs 17 residues. Per the germline V gene, CDR1 is DFQATT and CDR2 is SNEGSKA (reference sequence). In DNA form, the CDR3 reads TGCAGTGCTCAGGGGGCGAACATAATAACAACTAATGAAAAACTGTTTTTT. Translated, it gives CSAQGANIITTNEKLFF.